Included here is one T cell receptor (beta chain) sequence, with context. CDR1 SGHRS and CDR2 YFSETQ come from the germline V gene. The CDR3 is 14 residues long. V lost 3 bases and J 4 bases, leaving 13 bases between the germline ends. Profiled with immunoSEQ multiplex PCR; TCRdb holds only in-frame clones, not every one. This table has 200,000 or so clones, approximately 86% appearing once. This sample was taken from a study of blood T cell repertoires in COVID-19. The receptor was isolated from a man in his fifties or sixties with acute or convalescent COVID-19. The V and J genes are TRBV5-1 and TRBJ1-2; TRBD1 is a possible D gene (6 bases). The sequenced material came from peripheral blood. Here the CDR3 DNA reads TGCGCCAGCAGCTCGGTAGTAGGGGGCTATGGCTACACCTTC. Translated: CASSSVVGGYGYTF.